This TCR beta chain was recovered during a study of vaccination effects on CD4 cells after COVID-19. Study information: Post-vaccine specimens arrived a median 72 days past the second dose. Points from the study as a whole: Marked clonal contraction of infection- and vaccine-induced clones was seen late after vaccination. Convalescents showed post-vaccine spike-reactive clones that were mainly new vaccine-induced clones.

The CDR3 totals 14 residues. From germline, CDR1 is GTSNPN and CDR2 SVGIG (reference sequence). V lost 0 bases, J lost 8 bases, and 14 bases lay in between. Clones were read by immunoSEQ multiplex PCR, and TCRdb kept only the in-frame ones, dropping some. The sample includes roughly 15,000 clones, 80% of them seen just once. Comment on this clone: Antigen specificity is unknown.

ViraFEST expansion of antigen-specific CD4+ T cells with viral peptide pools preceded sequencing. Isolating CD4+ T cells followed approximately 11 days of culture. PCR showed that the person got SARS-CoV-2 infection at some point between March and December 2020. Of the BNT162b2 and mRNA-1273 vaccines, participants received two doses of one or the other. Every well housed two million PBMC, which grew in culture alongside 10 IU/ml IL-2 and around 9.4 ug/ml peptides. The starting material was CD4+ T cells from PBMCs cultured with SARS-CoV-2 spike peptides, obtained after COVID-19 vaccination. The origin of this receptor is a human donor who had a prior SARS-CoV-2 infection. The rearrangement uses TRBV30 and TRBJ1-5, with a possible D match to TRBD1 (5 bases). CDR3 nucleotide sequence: TGTGCCTGGAGTGTACTAAGGGGTGGTGAGCCCCAGCATTTT. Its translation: CAWSVLRGGEPQHF.